This entry describes one T cell receptor (beta chain). Noted time point: after trial treatment. Indicated treatment: LDRT plus nivolumab, ipilimumab, low-dose cyclophosphamide and aspirin (RACIN trial). With TRAV- and TRBV-specific primers, first-strand cDNA was made, covering the alpha and beta chains. A roughly 22-cycle PCR with a constant-region primer and V-primer adapter amplified TCRs. TCRdb fed the reads into MiXCR, producing one record per CDR3 protein. The sample carries around 100,000 distinct CDR3 sequences, roughly 20% recorded once. J lost 5 bases, V lost 2 bases, and 5 bases had no gene match. The CDR3 has 13 amino acids. Looked up from germline, CDR1 is SQVTM and CDR2 is ANQGSEA. This record comes from a study of low-dose radiotherapy and immunotherapy resistance in tumors.

This chain connects TRBV29-1 to TRBJ2-7, with TRBD2 identical over 8 bases. This TCR was sampled from a male donor with prostate cancer. This sample comprised PBMCs, obtained after low-dose radiotherapy plus immunotherapy. The CDR3 nucleotides read TGCAGCGTTGAATCCGGGAGGGCCGACGAGCAGTACTTC. Translated, it gives CSVESGRADEQYF.